The TCR beta chain described here comes from a study of blood T cell repertoires in COVID-19. Study context: Acute-phase and convalescent COVID-19 samples originated in the United States, Italy and Spain. PBMCs, B-cell-depleted T cells, or T cells provided the cDNA or gDNA that made up the material.

CDR3 length: 11 residues. Germline lookup yields CDR1 MGHDK and CDR2 SYGVNS. Trimming cost V 3 bases and J 13 bases, with 9 bases left between them. Using immunoSEQ multiplex PCR, the repertoire was profiled, and TCRdb retains in-frame clones only, with some absent. The sample yields almost 55,000 clones, 70% to 90% seen once. The sequence was collected from a human donor in a cohort sampled during active COVID-19. Sample: peripheral blood. The chain joins TRBV25-1 to TRBJ1-4; a possible D gene is TRBD1 (5 bases). DNA for the CDR3: TGTGCCAGCAGTGACAGGGAAGGACTGTTTTTT. Residues: CASSDREGLFF.